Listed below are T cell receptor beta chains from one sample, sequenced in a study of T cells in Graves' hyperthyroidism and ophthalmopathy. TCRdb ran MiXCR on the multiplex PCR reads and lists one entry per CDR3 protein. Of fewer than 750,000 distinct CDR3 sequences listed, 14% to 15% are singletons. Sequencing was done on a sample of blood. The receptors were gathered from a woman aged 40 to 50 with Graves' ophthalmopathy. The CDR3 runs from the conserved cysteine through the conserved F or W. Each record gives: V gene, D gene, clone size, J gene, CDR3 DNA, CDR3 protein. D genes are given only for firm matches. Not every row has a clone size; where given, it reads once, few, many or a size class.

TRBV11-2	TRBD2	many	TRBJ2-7	TGTGCCAGCAGCCCCCTCGATTCGCGGGGGACCTACGAGCAGTACTTC	CASSPLDSRGTYEQYF
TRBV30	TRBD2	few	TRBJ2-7	TGTGCCTGGAGTAGCGGGAGCGAGTACGAGCAGTACTTC	CAWSSGSEYEQYF
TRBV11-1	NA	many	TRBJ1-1	TGTGCCAGCAACGAAGTAGCGAGTACTGAAGCTTTCTTT	CASNEVASTEAFF
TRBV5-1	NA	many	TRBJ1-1	TGTGCCAGCAGCTGGACAGCGAACACTGAAGCTTTCTTT	CASSWTANTEAFF
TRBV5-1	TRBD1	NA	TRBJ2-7	TGCGCCAGCAGCTCATACTCAGGGACAGGAACCGAGCAGTACTTC	CASSSYSGTGTEQYF
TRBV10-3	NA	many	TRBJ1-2	TGTGCCATAAGTGGGGCAGGGAACTATGGCTACACCTTC	CAISGAGNYGYTF
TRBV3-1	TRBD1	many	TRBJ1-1	TGTGCCAGCAGCGCCGAAGACAGGGGAACTGAAGCTTTCTTT	CASSAEDRGTEAFF
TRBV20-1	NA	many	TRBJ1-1	TGCAGTGCTCCAAGCGGGGGGTCTGAAGCTTTCTTT	CSAPSGGSEAFF
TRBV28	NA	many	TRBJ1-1	TGTGCCAGCAGTCCGAGGGGAGTTCTGTTGAACACTGAAGCTTTCTTT	CASSPRGVLLNTEAFF
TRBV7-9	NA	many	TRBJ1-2	TGTGCCAGCAGCTTAGAGGCAGGGACCTACTACACCTTC	CASSLEAGTYYTF
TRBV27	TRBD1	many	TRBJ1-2	TGTGCCAGCAGTTTATATGGGACAGACTATGGCTACACCTTC	CASSLYGTDYGYTF
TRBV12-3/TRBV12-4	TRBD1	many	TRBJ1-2	TGTGCCAGCAGGTACAGGGGGCTGGACTATGGCTACACCTTC	CASRYRGLDYGYTF
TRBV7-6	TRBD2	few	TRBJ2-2	TGTGCCAGCAGCCCCGAGGCAGCTAGCGGGAGGTCCGGGGAGCTGTTTTTT	CASSPEAASGRSGELFF
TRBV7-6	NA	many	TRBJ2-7	TGTGCCAGCAGCTTAGAGACAGAAGCAGCTTACGAGCAGTACTTC	CASSLETEAAYEQYF
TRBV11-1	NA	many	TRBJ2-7	TGTGCCAGCAGCTTCTTCGCCGGGACTGGGGCCTACGAGCAGTACTTC	CASSFFAGTGAYEQYF
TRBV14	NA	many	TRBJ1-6	TGTGCCAGCAGCGATGGGAATTCACCCCTCCACTTT	CASSDGNSPLHF
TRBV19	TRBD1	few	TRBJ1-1	TGTGCCAGTAGTCTGGGACAGCCGCAAATGAACACTGAAGCTTTCTTT	CASSLGQPQMNTEAFF
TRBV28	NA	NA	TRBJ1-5	TGTGCCAGCAGGACCCTCCTGGGGGGCAATCAGCCCCAGCATTTT	CASRTLLGGNQPQHF
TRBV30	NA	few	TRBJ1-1	TGTGCCTGGACCTCGTGGACTGAAGCTTTCTTT	CAWTSWTEAFF
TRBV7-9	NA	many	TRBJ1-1	TGTGCCAGCAGCTTGTGGGGTGGGGAGGGGGATGAAGCTTTCTTT	CASSLWGGEGDEAFF
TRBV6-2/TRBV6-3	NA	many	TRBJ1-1	TGTGCCAGCAGTTCCGGAACGGGCGGGGTAGGAGTGAACACTGAAGCTTTCTTT	CASSSGTGGVGVNTEAFF
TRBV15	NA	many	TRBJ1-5	TGTGCCACCAGCAGAGGTCGGACCCTTAGCAATCAGCCCCAGCATTTT	CATSRGRTLSNQPQHF
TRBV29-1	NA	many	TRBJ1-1	TGCAGCGTTTCTCTAAATGGGTGGTACACTGAAGCTTTCTTT	CSVSLNGWYTEAFF
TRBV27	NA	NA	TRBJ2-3	TGTGCCAGCAGTCGACAGGCATACACAGATACGCAGTATTTT	CASSRQAYTDTQYF
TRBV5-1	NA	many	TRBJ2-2	TGCGCCAGCAGCTTAACTAGCTGGGCCGGGGAGCTGTTTTTT	CASSLTSWAGELFF
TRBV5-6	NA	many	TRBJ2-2	TGTGCCAGCAGCGGCCAGTTTGCCGGGGAGCTGTTTTTT	CASSGQFAGELFF
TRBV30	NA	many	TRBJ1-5	TGTGCCTGGAGTAGGGCAGGGGATCAGCCCCAGCATTTT	CAWSRAGDQPQHF
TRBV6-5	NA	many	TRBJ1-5	TGTGCCAGCAGTTACTCTGGGGAAACGCAGCCCCAGCATTTT	CASSYSGETQPQHF
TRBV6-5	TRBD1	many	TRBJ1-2	TGTGCCAGCGGGACAGGGGTTAACTATGGCTACACCTTC	CASGTGVNYGYTF
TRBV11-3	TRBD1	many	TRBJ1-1	TGTGCCAGCAGCTACCGGACAGGGGGTGCCACTGAAGCTTTCTTT	CASSYRTGGATEAFF
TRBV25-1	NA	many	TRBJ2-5	TGTGCCAGCAGTGAAAAGCGGAGAAAAGAGACCCAGTACTTC	CASSEKRRKETQYF
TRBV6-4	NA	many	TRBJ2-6	TGTGCCAGCAGGCCGGGCGGGGCCAACGTCCTGACTTTC	CASRPGGANVLTF
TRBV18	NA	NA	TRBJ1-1	TGTGCCAGCTCGCGGGGAGGGACGGGGAACACTGAAGCTTTCTTT	CASSRGGTGNTEAFF
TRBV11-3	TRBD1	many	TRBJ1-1	TGTGCCAGCAGCTCTAATGGGGACAGCGGCACTGAAGCTTTCTTT	CASSSNGDSGTEAFF
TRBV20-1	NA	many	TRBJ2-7	TGCAGTGCCCCCCGGACAGACGACGAGCAGTACTTC	CSAPRTDDEQYF
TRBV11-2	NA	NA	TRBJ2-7	TGTGCCAGCAGCCTCCCCCTTGGCGGCGGGATAACCTACGAGCAGTACTTC	CASSLPLGGGITYEQYF
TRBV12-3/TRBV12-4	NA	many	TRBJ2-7	TGTGCCAGCAGCGACGCGATCGTCCTGGGGGACGAGCAGTACTTC	CASSDAIVLGDEQYF
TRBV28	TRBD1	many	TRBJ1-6	TGTGCCAGCAGTTTTTCAGGGGGGAATGCGTCACCCCTCCACTTT	CASSFSGGNASPLHF